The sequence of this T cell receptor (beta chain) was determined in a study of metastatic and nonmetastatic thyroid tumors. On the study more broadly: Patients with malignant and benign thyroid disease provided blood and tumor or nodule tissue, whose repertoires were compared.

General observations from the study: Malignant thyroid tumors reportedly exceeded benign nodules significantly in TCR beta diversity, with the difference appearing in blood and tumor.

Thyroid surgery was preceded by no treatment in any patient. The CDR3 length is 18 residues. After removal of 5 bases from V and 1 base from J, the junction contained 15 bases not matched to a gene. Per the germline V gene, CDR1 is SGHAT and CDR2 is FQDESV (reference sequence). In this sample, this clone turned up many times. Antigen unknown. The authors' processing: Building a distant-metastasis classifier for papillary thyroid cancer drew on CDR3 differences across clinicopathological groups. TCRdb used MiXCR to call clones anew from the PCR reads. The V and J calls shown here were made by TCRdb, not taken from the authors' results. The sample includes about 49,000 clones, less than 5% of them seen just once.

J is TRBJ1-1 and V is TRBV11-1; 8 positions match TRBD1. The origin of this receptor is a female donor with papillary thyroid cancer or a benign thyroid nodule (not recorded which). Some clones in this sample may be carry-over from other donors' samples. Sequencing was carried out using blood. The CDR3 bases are TGTGCCAGCAGCCAAGCGGGTTGGGGACAGGTCTCGAACACTGAAGCTTTCTTT. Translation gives CASSQAGWGQVSNTEAFF.